The table lists the clone carrying this T cell receptor beta chain with a few counts. Its specificity is unknown. RNA extraction and reverse transcription yielded cDNA as sequencing template. TCRdb keeps only in-frame clones here, not all; method: immunoSEQ multiplex PCR. This table has over 70,000 clones, around 67% appearing once. Treatment specified: oral pan-JAK inhibitor, 5-10 mg twice daily. The sample is drawn from a study of CD8+ T cells in alopecia areata. The wider study: Treatment ran 6 to 18 months, with 6 months of follow-up afterward.

This CDR3 is built from 16 residues. J was trimmed by 6 bases and V by 8 bases; bases with no gene match: 11. Germline V lookup: CDR1 LNHDA, CDR2 SQIVND (reference sequence). Study-level results: The study found TCR sharing across patients less clear than in mice, possibly for HLA reasons. Normal skin's resident alphabeta T cells are sequenced alongside lesional scalp T cells.

This sequence was found in a human donor with alopecia areata. The sample here was CD8+ T cells sorted from blood, taken at week 24, from a patient treated with tofacitinib. The genes are TRBV19 and TRBJ2-2; 11 positions match TRBD2. The CDR3 region has the DNA TGTGCCAGTTCCAGGCTAGCGGGGGGCCCACCCGGGGAGCTGTTTTTT. Its protein product is CASSRLAGGPPGELFF.